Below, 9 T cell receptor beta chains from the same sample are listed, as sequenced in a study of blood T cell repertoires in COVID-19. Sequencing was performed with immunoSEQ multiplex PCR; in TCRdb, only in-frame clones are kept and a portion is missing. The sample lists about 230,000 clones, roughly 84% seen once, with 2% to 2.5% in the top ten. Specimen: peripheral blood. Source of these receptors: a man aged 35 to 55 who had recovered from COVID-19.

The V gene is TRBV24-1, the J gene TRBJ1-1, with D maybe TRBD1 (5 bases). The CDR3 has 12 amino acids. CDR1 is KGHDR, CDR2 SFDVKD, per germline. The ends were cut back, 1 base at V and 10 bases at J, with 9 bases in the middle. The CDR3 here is CATSDFWGVAFF. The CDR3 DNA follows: TGTGCCACCAGTGATTTTTGGGGGGTAGCTTTCTTT.

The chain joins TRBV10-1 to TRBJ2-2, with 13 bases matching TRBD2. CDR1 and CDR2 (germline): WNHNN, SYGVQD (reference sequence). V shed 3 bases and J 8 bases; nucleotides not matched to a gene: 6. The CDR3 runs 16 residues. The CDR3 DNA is TGCGCCAGCAGTGATGGGGGACTAGCGGGACGAGGGGAGCTGTTTTTT. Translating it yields CASSDGGLAGRGELFF.

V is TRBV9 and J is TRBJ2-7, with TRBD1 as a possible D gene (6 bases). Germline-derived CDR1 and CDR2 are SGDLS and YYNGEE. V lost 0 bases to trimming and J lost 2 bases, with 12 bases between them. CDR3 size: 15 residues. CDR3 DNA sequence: TGTGCCAGCAGCGTAGACGTCAGGGGCCCCTACGAGCAGTACTTC. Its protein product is CASSVDVRGPYEQYF.

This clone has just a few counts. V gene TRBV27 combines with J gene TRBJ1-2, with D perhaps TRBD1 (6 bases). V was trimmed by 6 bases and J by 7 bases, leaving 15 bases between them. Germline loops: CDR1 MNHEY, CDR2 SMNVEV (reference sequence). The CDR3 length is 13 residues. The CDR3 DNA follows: TGTGCCAGCAGACCAACAGGGAATGGTGGCTACACCTTC. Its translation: CASRPTGNGGYTF.

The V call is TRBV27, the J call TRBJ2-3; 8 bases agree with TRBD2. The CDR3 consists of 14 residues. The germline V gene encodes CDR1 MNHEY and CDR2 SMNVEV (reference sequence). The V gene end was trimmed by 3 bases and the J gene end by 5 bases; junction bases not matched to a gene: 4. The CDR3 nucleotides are TGTGCCAGCAGTTTCGGGGGGGCAGGAGATACGCAGTATTTT. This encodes CASSFGGAGDTQYF.

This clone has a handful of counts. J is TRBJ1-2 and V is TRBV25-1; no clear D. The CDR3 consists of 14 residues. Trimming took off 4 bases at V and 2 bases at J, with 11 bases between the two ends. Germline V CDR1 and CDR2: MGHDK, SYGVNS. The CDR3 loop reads CASSGNRENYGYTF. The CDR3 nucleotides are TGTGCCAGCAGTGGGAACAGAGAGAACTATGGCTACACCTTC.

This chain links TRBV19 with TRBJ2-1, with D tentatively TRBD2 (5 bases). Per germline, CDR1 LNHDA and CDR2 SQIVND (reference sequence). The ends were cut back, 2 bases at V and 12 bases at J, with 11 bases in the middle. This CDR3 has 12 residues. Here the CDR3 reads CASSIIGRGQFF. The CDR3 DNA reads TGTGCCAGTAGTATAATCGGCCGGGGGCAGTTCTTC.

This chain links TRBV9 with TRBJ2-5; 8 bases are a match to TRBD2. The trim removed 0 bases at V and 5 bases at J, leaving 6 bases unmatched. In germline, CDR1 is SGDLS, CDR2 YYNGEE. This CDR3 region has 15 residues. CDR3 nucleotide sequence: TGTGCCAGCAGCGTAGCCGGGGGGGCCTATGAGACCCAGTACTTC. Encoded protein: CASSVAGGAYETQYF.

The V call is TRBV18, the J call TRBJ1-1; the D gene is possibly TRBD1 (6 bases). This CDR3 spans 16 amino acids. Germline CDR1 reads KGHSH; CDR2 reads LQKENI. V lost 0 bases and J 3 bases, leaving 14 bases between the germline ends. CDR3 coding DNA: TGTGCCAGCTCACCACCGGGAACAGGGTTTTACACTGAAGCTTTCTTT. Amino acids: CASSPPGTGFYTEAFF.